These 25 T cell receptor beta chains originate from one sample sequenced in a study of T-cell memory formation after mild COVID-19. Each CDR3 protein is one row after TCRdb ran MiXCR on the 5' RACE reads. The table has a few hundred thousand distinct CDR3 sequences, 15% to 20% seen once. The material sequenced was PBMCs or a T cell subset sorted from them (not recorded which). Source of these receptors: a young man who had mild COVID-19 (a few samples of this study predate the infection). Cell type and time point are not known.

This clonotype has a handful of counts. The genes are TRBV20-1 and TRBJ2-3; D tentatively fits TRBD1 or TRBD2 (6 bases each). The CDR3 length is 14 residues. Germline CDR1 DFQATT, CDR2 SNEGSKA (reference sequence). The CDR3 loop is CSGGAGDGTDTQYF. The CDR3 bases are TGCAGCGGCGGGGCAGGGGATGGGACAGATACGCAGTATTTT.

In its sample, this clonotype was seen a few times. This chain uses TRBV6-2 or TRBV6-3 with TRBJ1-5; the match to TRBD1 covers 11 bases. J gave up 6 bases and V 4 bases, and 8 bases lay outside the gene matches. CDR3 length: 16 amino acids. Per germline, CDR1 MNHEY and CDR2 SVGEGT. For the CDR3, the DNA is TGTGCCAGCAGTTCCCCATGGGACAGGGGGTTTCAGCCCCAGCATTTT. Translation gives CASSSPWDRGFQPQHF.

This clonotype was detected only a few times. One junction end disagrees with the germline gene, perhaps due to a read error. The chain uses TRBV11-2 and TRBJ2-1, with 14 bases matching TRBD2. Germline CDR1 and CDR2: SGHAT and FQNNGV. The CDR3 has 14 residues. The CDR3 sequence is CASSSGTSGGTYNF. The CDR3 bases are TGTGCCAGCAGCTCCGGGACTAGCGGGGGAACGTATAACTTC.

The chain employs TRBV25-1 and TRBJ1-1, with D possibly TRBD1 on 6 matching bases. Germline V gene lookup returns CDR1 MGHDK and CDR2 SYGVNS. Trimming removed 5 bases from V and 4 bases from J, with 17 bases in between. The CDR3 contains 15 residues. CDR3 bases: TGTGCCAGCAGTCCCCCCCCAGGGGTTGCCACTGAAGCTTTCTTT. It is translated as CASSPPPGVATEAFF.

This clonotype was counted between two and nine times. The V and J genes are TRBV29-1 and TRBJ2-5; D is unclear. Trimming left V 4 bases short and J 2 bases short, with 14 bases between. The CDR3 runs to 14 residues. The germline V gene has CDR1 SQVTM and CDR2 ANQGSEA. DNA for the CDR3: TGCAGCGTTGCCCCCTGGCAGGATCAAGAGACCCAGTACTTC. It is translated as CSVAPWQDQETQYF.

This clonotype was detected only a few times. This rearrangement joins TRBV29-1 to TRBJ2-3, with D maybe TRBD2 (6 bases). This CDR3 has 14 amino acids. V gave up 4 bases and J gave up 2 bases, with 13 bases separating them. Germline loops: CDR1 SQVTM, CDR2 ANQGSEA. CDR3 nucleotide sequence: TGCAGCGTTGCGTGGGGGGATCCCACAGATACGCAGTATTTT. This sequence encodes CSVAWGDPTDTQYF.

This clonotype was seen only a few times. The V and J genes are TRBV20-1 and TRBJ2-7; 12 bases are shared with TRBD2. The V and J ends lost 6 bases and 5 bases, in that order; junction bases with no gene match: 5. Germline V CDR1 and CDR2: DFQATT, SNEGSKA (reference sequence). The CDR3 covers 13 residues. The chain's CDR3 is CSAGASGRDEQYF. DNA for the CDR3: TGCAGTGCGGGTGCTAGCGGGAGGGACGAGCAGTACTTC.

In this sample, this clonotype turned up many times. The J gene is TRBJ2-5, the V gene TRBV20-1; 13 positions agree with TRBD2. The CDR3 is 16 amino acids. The junction had 5 bases not matched to a gene; V was cut back by 0 bases and J by 4 bases. Looked up from germline, CDR1 is DFQATT and CDR2 is SNEGSKA (reference sequence). CDR3 in DNA: TGCAGTGCTAGAGATTGGACTAGCGGGGGAGGAGAGACCCAGTACTTC. Encoded protein: CSARDWTSGGGETQYF.

This clonotype was found a few times. This chain joins TRBV3-1 and TRBJ2-1; a possible D gene is TRBD2 (5 bases). V lost 6 bases and J 10 bases, leaving 16 bases between the germline ends. The CDR3 has 13 amino acids. CDR1 LGHDT and CDR2 YNNKEL come from the germline V gene (reference sequence). DNA for the CDR3: TGTGCCAGCAGTGGGATCAGCGGTCTGGAGCAGTTCTTC. Protein product: CASSGISGLEQFF.

In its sample, this clonotype was seen many times. V and J are TRBV6-5 and TRBJ2-2; D not certain. The germline V gene has CDR1 MNHEY and CDR2 SVGAGI. The CDR3 consists of 13 residues. V shed 2 bases and J shed 6 bases, with 7 bases lying between them. The CDR3 loop is CASSYGGPGELFF. The CDR3 nucleotides read TGTGCCAGCAGTTACGGTGGCCCCGGGGAGCTGTTTTTT.

This clonotype was seen many times. The rearrangement joins TRBV20-1 to TRBJ2-5, with 9 bases aligning to TRBD2. Germline CDR1 and CDR2: DFQATT and SNEGSKA (reference sequence). This CDR3 has 15 residues. Losses at the gene ends were 0 bases for V and 5 bases for J; bases not matched to a gene: 7. The DNA for the CDR3 is TGCAGTGCTAGAGATCCTAGCGGGGTTGGGGAGACCCAGTACTTC. Translated, it gives CSARDPSGVGETQYF.

In its sample, this clonotype was seen a few times. V is TRBV9 and J is TRBJ2-4, with D perhaps TRBD1 (5 bases). The CDR3 runs to 12 residues. Per the germline V gene, CDR1 is SGDLS and CDR2 is YYNGEE. The V and J ends lost 6 bases and 8 bases respectively, with 12 bases between them. CDR3 region: CASTPEGDIQYF. The CDR3 DNA reads as TGTGCCAGCACCCCCGAAGGGGACATTCAGTACTTC.

J is TRBJ1-1 and V is TRBV6-6, with D possibly matching TRBD1 (5 bases). Per germline, CDR1 MNHNY and CDR2 SVGAGI (reference sequence). V lost 0 bases, J lost 3 bases, and 11 bases lay in between. The CDR3 has 15 residues. The CDR3 reads CASSYSAGRDTEAFF. Here the CDR3 DNA reads TGTGCCAGCAGTTACTCGGCGGGGCGGGACACTGAAGCTTTCTTT.

Only a few counts were recorded for this clonotype. The chain couples TRBV9 to TRBJ1-5; D ambiguous. The germline gives CDR1 SGDLS, CDR2 YYNGEE. This CDR3 contains 15 residues. V was clipped by 2 bases and J by 4 bases, with 13 bases between them. In DNA, the CDR3 is TGTGCCAGCAGCGTTGACGGACTCGGGAATCAGCCCCAGCATTTT. Amino acids: CASSVDGLGNQPQHF.

This clonotype was found many times. A much larger clone differs from this one at a single base, so this may be a read error. The rearrangement uses TRBV6-2 or TRBV6-3 and TRBJ2-6; unclear D gene. Germline CDR1 MNHEY, CDR2 SVGEGT. V lost 2 bases, J lost 0 bases, and 2 bases lay in between. The CDR3 is 14 amino acids. The CDR3 nucleotides are TGTGCCAGCAGTTACAACTCTGGGGCCAACGTCCTGACTTTC. Protein sequence: CASSYNSGANVLTF.

The rearrangement uses TRBV29-1 and TRBJ1-1; D unclear. Looked up from germline, CDR1 is SQVTM and CDR2 is ANQGSEA. This CDR3 is 12 amino acids long. V was shortened by 4 bases and J by 2 bases, with 8 bases between the two germline ends. The CDR3 nucleotides read TGCAGCGTTGGGCAGTTTAACACTGAAGCTTTCTTT. It encodes CSVGQFNTEAFF.

This clonotype was counted only a few times. The chain uses TRBV6-1 and TRBJ2-2; the D gene is possibly TRBD2 (6 bases). V lost 4 bases to trimming and J lost 4 bases, with 13 bases between them. The V gene's germline CDR1 is MNHNS and CDR2 SASEGT. CDR3 length: 15 residues. The CDR3 is CASSAQTGVTGELFF. CDR3 coding DNA: TGTGCCAGCAGTGCACAGACGGGGGTCACCGGGGAGCTGTTTTTT.

The chain recombines TRBV28 with TRBJ1-5; 8 nucleotides align to TRBD1. The trim removed 8 bases at V and 11 bases at J, leaving 14 bases unmatched. CDR1 is MDHEN and CDR2 is SYDVKM in the germline V gene. The CDR3 consists of 14 residues. The CDR3 DNA follows: TGTGCCAGCCAAGACAGGGGCGAGCAATTAACCCAGCATTTT. The encoded protein is CASQDRGEQLTQHF. The entire variable domain, with the rest obtained from reference TRBV28 and TRBJ1-5, is as follows: DVKVTQSSRYLVKRTGEKVFLECVQDMDHENMFWYRQDPGLGLRLIYFSYDVKMKEKGDIPEGYSVSREKKERFSLILESASTNQTSMYLCASQDRGEQLTQHFGDGTRLSIL.

J is TRBJ1-5 and V is TRBV7-6, with a possible D match to TRBD1 (5 bases). Trimming cost V 4 bases and J 7 bases, with 17 bases left between them. Germline V CDR1 and CDR2: SGHVS, FNYEAQ. The CDR3 sequence is 15 residues long. The chain's CDR3 is CASSSGAGRAQPQHF. The CDR3 DNA reads as TGTGCCAGCAGCTCCGGCGCAGGGCGGGCCCAGCCCCAGCATTTT.

The rearrangement links TRBV5-1 to TRBJ2-5; no reliable D call. Germline assignment: CDR1 SGHRS and CDR2 YFSETQ. This CDR3 is 12 amino acids long. The V end was cut by 6 bases, the J end by 0 bases, with 6 bases between. The CDR3 nucleotides are TGCGCCAGCACCGGGTACCAAGAGACCCAGTACTTC. Protein: CASTGYQETQYF.

The chain employs TRBV7-2 and TRBJ2-3; no clear D gene. Germline CDR1 reads SGHTA; CDR2 reads FQGNSA. The CDR3 is 13 residues long. The V end was cut by 5 bases, the J end by 2 bases, with 8 bases between. The CDR3: CASSQVYTDTQYF. The CDR3 DNA follows: TGTGCCAGCAGCCAGGTTTACACAGATACGCAGTATTTT.

This clonotype was observed a few times. The chain is built from TRBV11-2 and TRBJ2-3; the match to TRBD2 covers 7 bases. This CDR3 spans 14 amino acids. CDR1 and CDR2 from the germline V gene are SGHAT and FQNNGV. With V trimmed by 4 bases and J by 6 bases, 7 bases remained unmatched. DNA for the CDR3: TGTGCCAGCAGCTCCTGGGACTATCGGGATACGCAGTATTTT. Amino acid sequence: CASSSWDYRDTQYF.

The chain is built from TRBV7-9 and TRBJ2-7; 7 bases agree with TRBD1. Losses at the gene ends were 5 bases for V and 3 bases for J; bases not matched to a gene: 4. CDR3 size: 13 residues. The germline V gene encodes CDR1 SEHNR and CDR2 FQNEAQ (reference sequence). The CDR3 region is CASSHPGGYEQYF. In nucleotides, the CDR3 is TGTGCCAGCAGCCATCCAGGGGGCTACGAGCAGTACTTC.

This clonotype showed up just once. The rearrangement links TRBV11-2 to TRBJ1-2, with a tentative D call TRBD1 (5 bases). Germline V CDR1 and CDR2: SGHAT, FQNNGV. This CDR3 is 15 amino acids long. Trimming shortened V by 3 bases and J by 3 bases, and 14 bases separated the two germline ends. The CDR3 protein is CASSFGRGVDYGYTF. In DNA, the CDR3 is TGTGCCAGCAGCTTCGGACGGGGGGTGGACTATGGCTACACCTTC.

This clonotype was counted at least ten times. This chain connects TRBV7-9 to TRBJ2-5; D is unclear. V lost 5 bases to trimming and J lost 7 bases, with 8 bases between them. CDR1 and CDR2 from the germline V gene are SEHNR and FQNEAQ (reference sequence). The CDR3 has 11 residues. The CDR3 DNA reads as TGTGCCAGCAGCAACGCCGGGACCCAGTACTTC. This codes for CASSNAGTQYF. Complete variable domain (other parts from reference TRBV7-9 and TRBJ2-5): DTGVSQNPRHKITKRGQNVTFRCDPISEHNRLYWYRQTLGQGPEFLTYFQNEAQLEKSRLLSDRFSAERPKGSFSTLEIQRTEQGDSAMYLCASSNAGTQYFGPGTRLLVL.